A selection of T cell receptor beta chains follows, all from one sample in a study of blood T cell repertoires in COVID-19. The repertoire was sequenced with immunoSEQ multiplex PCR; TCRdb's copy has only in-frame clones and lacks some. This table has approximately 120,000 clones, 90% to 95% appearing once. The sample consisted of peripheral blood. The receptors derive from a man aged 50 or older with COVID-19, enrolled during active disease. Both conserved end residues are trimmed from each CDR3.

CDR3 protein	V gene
ASSFSGIQETQY	TRBV5-1
ATSIPDRGRGGTQY	TRBV15
ATSDPPGTAGNQPQH	TRBV24-1
ASSLEGLAGKY	TRBV11-2
ASSTGGFGYT	TRBV6-2/TRBV6-3
ASSLTSVGGDTQY	TRBV5-1
ASSPGLLNTEAF	TRBV19
ATSDLSREGETQY	TRBV24-1
AVSTGTGGFTGELF	TRBV10-3
ATSGAGPQETQY	TRBV24-1
ASGGQGASEQY	TRBV2
AITGTSGTGELF	TRBV10-3
ASGIYSGYNEQF	TRBV28
AISYRGLGNTIY	TRBV10-3
ASSYEGRTDTQY	TRBV6-5
ASSGRGAYEQY	TRBV2
AIKGQGAAEAF	TRBV10-3
ASSQSLIRAGELF	TRBV5-1
ASSPLAGGETQY	TRBV6-2/TRBV6-3
ASSPQAGELKTQY	TRBV19
ASSPGLAGGFAYEQY	TRBV6-2/TRBV6-3
ASSLGISGRAGHEQY	TRBV7-2
ASSYLRDSTGELF	TRBV6-5
ASSPLPGVGYYEQY	TRBV18
ASRGGDTQY	TRBV30
ASSTSGRDQETQY	TRBV9
ASVSGSSTDTQY	TRBV10-2
ACRMGAGATGELF	TRBV7-9
ASSWKGPDSPLH	TRBV11-2
ASSRLADASYEQY	TRBV7-9
ASSQGVAGSRADTQY	TRBV4-1